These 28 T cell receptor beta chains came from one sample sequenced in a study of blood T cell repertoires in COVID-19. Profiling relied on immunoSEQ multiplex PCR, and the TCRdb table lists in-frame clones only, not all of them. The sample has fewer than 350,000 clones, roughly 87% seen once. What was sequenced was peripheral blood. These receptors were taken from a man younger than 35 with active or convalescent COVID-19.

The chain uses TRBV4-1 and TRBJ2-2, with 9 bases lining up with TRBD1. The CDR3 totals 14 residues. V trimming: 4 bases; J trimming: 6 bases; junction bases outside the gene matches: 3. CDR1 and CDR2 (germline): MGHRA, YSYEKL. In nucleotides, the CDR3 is TGCGCCAGCAGCCCATGGACAGGGGCCGGGGAGCTGTTTTTT. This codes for CASSPWTGAGELFF.

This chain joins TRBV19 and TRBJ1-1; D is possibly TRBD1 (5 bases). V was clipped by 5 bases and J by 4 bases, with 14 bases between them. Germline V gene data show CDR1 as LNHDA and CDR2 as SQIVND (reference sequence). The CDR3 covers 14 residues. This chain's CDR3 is CASSDKGVSTEAFF. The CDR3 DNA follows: TGTGCCAGTAGTGATAAAGGGGTAAGCACTGAAGCTTTCTTT. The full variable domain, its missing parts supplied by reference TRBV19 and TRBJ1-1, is DGGITQSPKYLFRKEGQNVTLSCEQNLNHDAMYWYRQDPGQGLRLIYYSQIVNDFQKGDIAEGYSVSREKKESFPLTVTSAQKNPTAFYLCASSDKGVSTEAFFGQGTRLTVV.

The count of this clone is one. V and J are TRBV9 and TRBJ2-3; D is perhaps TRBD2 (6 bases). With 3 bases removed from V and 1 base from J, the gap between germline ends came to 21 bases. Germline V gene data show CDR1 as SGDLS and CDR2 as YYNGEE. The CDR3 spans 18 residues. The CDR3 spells CASSATPSWGEGTDTQYF. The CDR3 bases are TGTGCCAGCAGCGCCACCCCCTCGTGGGGGGAGGGCACAGATACGCAGTATTTT.

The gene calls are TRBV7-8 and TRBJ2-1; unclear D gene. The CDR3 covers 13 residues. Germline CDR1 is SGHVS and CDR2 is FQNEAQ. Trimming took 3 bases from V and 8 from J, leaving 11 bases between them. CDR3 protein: CASSFRADYEQFF. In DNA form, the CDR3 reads TGTGCCAGCAGCTTCCGCGCCGACTATGAGCAGTTCTTC.

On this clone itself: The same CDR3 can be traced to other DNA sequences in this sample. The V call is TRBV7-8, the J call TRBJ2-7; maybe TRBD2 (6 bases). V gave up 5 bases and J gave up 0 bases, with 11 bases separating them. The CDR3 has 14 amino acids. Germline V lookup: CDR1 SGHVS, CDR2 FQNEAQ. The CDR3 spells CASSPGTGSYEQYF. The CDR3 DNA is TGTGCCAGCAGCCCTGGGACTGGCTCCTACGAGCAGTACTTC.

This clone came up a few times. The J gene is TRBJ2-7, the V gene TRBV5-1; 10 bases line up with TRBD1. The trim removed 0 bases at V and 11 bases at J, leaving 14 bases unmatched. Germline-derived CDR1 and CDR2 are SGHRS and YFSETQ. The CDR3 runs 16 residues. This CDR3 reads CASSLGTGTGVPAEYF. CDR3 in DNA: TGCGCCAGCAGCTTGGGCACCGGGACAGGGGTCCCCGCCGAGTACTTC.

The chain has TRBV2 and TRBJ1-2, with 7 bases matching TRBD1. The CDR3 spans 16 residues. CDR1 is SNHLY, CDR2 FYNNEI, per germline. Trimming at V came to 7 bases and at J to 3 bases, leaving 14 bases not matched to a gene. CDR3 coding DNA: TGTGCCAGCATGGGAGGCGACAGGGATAATGACTATGGCTACACCTTC. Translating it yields CASMGGDRDNDYGYTF.

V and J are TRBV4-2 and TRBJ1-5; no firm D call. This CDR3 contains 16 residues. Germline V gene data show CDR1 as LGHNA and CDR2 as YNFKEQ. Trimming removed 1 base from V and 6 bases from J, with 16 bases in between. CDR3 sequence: CASSQGSGVVSQPQHF. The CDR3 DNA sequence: TGTGCCAGCAGCCAAGGGAGCGGGGTGGTGAGTCAGCCCCAGCATTTT.

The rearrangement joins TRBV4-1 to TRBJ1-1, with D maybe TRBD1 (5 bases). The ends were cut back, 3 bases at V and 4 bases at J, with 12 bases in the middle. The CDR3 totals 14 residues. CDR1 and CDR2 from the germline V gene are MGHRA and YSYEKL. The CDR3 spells CASSQSQVGTEAFF. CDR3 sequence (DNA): TGCGCCAGCAGCCAGTCACAGGTGGGCACTGAAGCTTTCTTT.

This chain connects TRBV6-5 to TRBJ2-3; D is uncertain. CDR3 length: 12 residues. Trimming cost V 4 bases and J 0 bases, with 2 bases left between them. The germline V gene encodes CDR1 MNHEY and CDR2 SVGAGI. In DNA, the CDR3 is TGTGCCAGCAGTTCGAGCACAGATACGCAGTATTTT. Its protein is CASSSSTDTQYF.

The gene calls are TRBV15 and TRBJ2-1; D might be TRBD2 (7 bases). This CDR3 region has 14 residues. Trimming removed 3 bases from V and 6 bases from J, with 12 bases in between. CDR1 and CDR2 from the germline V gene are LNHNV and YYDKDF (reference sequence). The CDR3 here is CATSRGGPFNEQFF. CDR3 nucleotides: TGTGCCACCAGCAGGGGGGGGCCCTTCAATGAGCAGTTCTTC.

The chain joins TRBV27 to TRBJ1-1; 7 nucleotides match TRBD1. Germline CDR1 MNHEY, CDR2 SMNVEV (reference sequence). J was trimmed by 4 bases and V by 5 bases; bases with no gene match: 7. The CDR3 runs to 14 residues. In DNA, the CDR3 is TGTGCCAGCAGTCATGGACAGGTTTTCACTGAAGCTTTCTTT. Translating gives CASSHGQVFTEAFF.

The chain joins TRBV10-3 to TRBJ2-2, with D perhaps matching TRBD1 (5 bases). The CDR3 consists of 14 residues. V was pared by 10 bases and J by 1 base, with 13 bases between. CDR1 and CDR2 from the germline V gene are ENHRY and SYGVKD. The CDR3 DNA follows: TGTGCCACGCAATCTGGACAGAACACCGGGGAGCTGTTTTTT. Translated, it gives CATQSGQNTGELFF.

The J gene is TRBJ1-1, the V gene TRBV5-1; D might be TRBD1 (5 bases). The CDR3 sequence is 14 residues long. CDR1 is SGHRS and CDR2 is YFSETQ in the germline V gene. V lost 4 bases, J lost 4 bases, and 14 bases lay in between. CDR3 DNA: TGCGCCAGCAGCGACATTAAGGGACTCACTGAAGCTTTCTTT. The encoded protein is CASSDIKGLTEAFF.

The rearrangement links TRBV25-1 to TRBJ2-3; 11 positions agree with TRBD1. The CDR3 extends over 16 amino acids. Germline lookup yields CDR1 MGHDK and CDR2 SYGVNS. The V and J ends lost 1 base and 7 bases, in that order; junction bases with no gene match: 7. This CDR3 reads CASSESGTGGRYTQYF. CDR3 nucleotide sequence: TGTGCCAGCAGTGAATCGGGGACAGGGGGTCGGTATACGCAGTATTTT.

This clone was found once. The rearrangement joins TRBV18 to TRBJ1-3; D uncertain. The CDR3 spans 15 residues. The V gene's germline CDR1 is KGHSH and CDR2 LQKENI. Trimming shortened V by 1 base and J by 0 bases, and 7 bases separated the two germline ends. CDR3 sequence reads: CASSPHRDSGNTIYF. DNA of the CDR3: TGTGCCAGCTCACCACACCGAGACTCTGGAAACACCATATATTTT.

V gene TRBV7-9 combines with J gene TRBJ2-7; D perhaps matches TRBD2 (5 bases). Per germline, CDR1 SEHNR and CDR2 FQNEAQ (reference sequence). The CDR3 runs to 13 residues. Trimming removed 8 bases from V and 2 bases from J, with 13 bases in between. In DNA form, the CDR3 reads TGTGCCAGCTCGGCGGGCGGTACCTACGAGCAGTACTTC. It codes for CASSAGGTYEQYF.

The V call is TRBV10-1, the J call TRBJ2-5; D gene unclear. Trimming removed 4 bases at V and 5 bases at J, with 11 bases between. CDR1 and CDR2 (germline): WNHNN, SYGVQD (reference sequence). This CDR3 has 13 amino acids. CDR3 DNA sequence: TGCGCCAGCAGTGCGGTAGCTTCGGAGACCCAGTACTTC. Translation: CASSAVASETQYF.

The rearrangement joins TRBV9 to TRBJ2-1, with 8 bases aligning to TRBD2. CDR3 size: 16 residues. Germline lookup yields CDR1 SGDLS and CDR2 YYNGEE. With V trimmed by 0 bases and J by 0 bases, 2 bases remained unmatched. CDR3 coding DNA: TGTGCCAGCAGCGTAGGTAGCGGGGTCTCCTACAATGAGCAGTTCTTC. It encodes CASSVGSGVSYNEQFF.

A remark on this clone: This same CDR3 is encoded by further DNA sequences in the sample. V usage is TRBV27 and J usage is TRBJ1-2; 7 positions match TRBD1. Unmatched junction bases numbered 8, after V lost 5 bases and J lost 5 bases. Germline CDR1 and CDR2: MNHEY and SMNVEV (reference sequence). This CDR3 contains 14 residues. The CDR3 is CASSPRGYGYGYTF. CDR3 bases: TGTGCCAGCAGTCCCAGGGGGTATGGGTATGGCTACACCTTC.

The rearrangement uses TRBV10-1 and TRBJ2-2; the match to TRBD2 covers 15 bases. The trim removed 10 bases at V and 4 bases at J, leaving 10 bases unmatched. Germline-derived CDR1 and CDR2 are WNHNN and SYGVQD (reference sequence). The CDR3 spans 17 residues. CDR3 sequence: CATTGLAGGPGTGELFF. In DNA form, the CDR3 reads TGCGCCACCACTGGACTAGCGGGGGGGCCTGGCACCGGGGAGCTGTTTTTT.

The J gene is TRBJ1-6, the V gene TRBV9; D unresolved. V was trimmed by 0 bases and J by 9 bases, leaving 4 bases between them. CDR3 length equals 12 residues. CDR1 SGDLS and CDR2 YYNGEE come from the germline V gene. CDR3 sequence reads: CASSVAGSPLHF. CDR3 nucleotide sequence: TGTGCCAGCAGCGTAGCGGGTTCACCCCTCCACTTT.

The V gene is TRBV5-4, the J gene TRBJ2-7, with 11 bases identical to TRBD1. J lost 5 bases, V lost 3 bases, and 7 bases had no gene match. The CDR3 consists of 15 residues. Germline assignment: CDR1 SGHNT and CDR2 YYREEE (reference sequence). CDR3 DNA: TGTGCCAGCAGCTACGAGGACAGGGGGCTCGACGAGCAGTACTTC. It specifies CASSYEDRGLDEQYF.

The CDR3 nucleotides are TGCAGCGGGGCGGGAATCCAAGGCTACACCTTC. Translating it yields CSGAGIQGYTF. The chain combines TRBV20-1 with TRBJ1-2; D might be TRBD1 (5 bases). The CDR3 loop spans 11 amino acids. In germline, CDR1 is DFQATT, CDR2 SNEGSKA (reference sequence).

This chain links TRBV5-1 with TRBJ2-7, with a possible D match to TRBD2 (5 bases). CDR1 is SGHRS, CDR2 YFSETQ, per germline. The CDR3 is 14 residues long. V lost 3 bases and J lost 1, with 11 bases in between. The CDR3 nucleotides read TGCGCCAGCAGCTCATGGACTGAGTCCTACGAGCAGTACTTC. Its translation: CASSSWTESYEQYF.

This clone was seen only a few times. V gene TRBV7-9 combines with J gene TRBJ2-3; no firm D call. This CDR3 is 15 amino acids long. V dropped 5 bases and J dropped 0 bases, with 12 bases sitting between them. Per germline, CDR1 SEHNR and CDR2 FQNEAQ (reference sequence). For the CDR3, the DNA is TGTGCCAGCAGCCCAAACGAAGCGAGCACAGATACGCAGTATTTT. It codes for CASSPNEASTDTQYF. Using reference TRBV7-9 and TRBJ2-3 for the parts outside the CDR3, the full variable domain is DTGVSQNPRHKITKRGQNVTFRCDPISEHNRLYWYRQTLGQGPEFLTYFQNEAQLEKSRLLSDRFSAERPKGSFSTLEIQRTEQGDSAMYLCASSPNEASTDTQYFGPGTRLTVL.

This chain's CDR3 is CASSLGGHQPQHF. The CDR3 nucleotides are TGTGCCAGCAGTCTAGGGGGCCATCAGCCCCAGCATTTT. The chain links TRBV6-5 to TRBJ1-5; 7 bases agree with TRBD1. Germline V gene data show CDR1 as MNHEY and CDR2 as SVGAGI. Trimming cost V 5 bases and J 5 bases; bases outside gene matches: 3. This CDR3 spans 13 amino acids.

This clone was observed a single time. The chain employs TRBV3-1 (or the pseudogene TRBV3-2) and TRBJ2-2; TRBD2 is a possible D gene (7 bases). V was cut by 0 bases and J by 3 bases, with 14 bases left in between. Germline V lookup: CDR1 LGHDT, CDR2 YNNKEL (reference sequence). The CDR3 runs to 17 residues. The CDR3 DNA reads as TGTGCCAGCAGCCAAGATTTGGCGGGGGCGGACACCGGGGAGCTGTTTTTT. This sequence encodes CASSQDLAGADTGELFF.